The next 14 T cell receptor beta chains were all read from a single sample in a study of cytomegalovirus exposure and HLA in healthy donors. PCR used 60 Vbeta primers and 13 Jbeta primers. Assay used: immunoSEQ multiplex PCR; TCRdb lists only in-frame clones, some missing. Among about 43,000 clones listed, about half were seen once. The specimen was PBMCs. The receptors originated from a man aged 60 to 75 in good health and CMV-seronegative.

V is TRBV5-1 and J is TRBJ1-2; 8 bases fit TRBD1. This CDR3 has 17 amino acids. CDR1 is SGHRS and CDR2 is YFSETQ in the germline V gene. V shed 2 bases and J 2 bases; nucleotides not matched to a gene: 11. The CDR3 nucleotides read TGCGCCAGCAGCTTTAACTCCGGACAGGGAGGGAACTATGGCTACACCTTC. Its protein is CASSFNSGQGGNYGYTF.

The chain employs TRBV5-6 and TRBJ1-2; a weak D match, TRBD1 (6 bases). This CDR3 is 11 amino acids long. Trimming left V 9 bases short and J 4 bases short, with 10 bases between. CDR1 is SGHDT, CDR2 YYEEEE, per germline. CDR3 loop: CATGRGYGYTF. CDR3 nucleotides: TGTGCCACCGGCAGGGGCTATGGCTACACCTTC.

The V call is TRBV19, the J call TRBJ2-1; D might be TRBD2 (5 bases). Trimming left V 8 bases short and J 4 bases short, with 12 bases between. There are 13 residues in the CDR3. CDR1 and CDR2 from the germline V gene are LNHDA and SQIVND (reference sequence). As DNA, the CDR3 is TGTGCCAGTCGGGGAACCCTTTACAATGAGCAGTTCTTC. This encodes CASRGTLYNEQFF. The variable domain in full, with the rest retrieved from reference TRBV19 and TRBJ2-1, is DGGITQSPKYLFRKEGQNVTLSCEQNLNHDAMYWYRQDPGQGLRLIYYSQIVNDFQKGDIAEGYSVSREKKESFPLTVTSAQKNPTAFYLCASRGTLYNEQFFGPGTRLTVL.

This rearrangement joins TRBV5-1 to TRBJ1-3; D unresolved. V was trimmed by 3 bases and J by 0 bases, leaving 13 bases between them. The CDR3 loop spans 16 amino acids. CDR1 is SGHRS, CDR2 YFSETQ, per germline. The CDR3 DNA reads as TGCGCCAGCAGCTCTAACTTAGACTCCTCTGGAAACACCATATATTTT. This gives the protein CASSSNLDSSGNTIYF.

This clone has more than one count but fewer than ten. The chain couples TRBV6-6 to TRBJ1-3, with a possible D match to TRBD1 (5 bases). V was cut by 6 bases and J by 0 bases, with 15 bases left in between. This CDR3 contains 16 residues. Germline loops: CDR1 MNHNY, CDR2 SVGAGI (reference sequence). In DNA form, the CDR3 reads TGTGCCAGCAGCCATCAGGGCACGATCTCTGGAAACACCATATATTTT. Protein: CASSHQGTISGNTIYF.

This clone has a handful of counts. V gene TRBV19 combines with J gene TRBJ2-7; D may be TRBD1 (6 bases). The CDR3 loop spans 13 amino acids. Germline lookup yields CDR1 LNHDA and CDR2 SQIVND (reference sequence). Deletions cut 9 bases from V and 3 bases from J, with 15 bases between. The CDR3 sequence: CASKTGQGYEQYF. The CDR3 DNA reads TGTGCCAGCAAGACAGGTCAAGGCTACGAGCAGTACTTC.

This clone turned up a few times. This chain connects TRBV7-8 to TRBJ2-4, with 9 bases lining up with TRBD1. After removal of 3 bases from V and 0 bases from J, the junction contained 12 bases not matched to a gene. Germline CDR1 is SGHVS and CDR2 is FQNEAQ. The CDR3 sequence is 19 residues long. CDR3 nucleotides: TGTGCCAGCAGCTTCCTGAGGGACAGGGTTCGTTTAGCCAAAAACATTCAGTACTTC. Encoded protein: CASSFLRDRVRLAKNIQYF.

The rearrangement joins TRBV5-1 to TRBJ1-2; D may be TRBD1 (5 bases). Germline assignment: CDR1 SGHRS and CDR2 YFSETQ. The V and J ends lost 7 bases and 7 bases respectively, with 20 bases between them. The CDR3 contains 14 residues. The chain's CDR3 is CASGGVSGSPGYTF. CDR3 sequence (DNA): TGCGCCAGCGGAGGGGTTTCGGGCAGTCCTGGCTACACCTTC.

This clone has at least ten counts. Here the CDR3 reads CASSLLAGGLEAFF. CDR3 in DNA: TGCGCCAGCAGCTTGCTGGCAGGGGGTCTTGAAGCTTTCTTT. The chain joins TRBV5-1 to TRBJ1-1; 7 bases line up with TRBD1. This CDR3 comprises 14 residues. CDR1 and CDR2 (germline): SGHRS, YFSETQ. The junction had 7 bases not matched to a gene; V was cut back by 1 base and J by 7 bases.

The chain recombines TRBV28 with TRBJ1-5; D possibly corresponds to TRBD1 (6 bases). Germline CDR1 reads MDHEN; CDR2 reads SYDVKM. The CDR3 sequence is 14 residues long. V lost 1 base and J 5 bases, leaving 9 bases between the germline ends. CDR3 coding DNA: TGTGCCAGCAGTTTATCAGGGGCCGATCAGCCCCAGCATTTT. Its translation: CASSLSGADQPQHF. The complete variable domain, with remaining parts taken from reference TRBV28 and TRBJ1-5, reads DVKVTQSSRYLVKRTGEKVFLECVQDMDHENMFWYRQDPGLGLRLIYFSYDVKMKEKGDIPEGYSVSREKKERFSLILESASTNQTSMYLCASSLSGADQPQHFGDGTRLSIL.

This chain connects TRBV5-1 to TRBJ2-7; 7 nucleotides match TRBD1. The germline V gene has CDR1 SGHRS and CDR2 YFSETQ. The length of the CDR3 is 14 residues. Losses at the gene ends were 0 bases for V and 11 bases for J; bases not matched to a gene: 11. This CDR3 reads CASSLAQARGREYF. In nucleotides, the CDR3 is TGCGCCAGCAGCTTGGCCCAAGCGAGGGGGCGGGAGTACTTC.

CDR3 coding DNA: TGTGCCAGCAGCTTTGACAGGGTTGAAAAACTGTTTTTT. This sequence encodes CASSFDRVEKLFF. The J gene is TRBJ1-4, the V gene TRBV7-9, with 7 positions matching TRBD1. The CDR3 is made up of 13 amino acids. In germline, CDR1 is SEHNR, CDR2 FQNEAQ (reference sequence). Germline trimming cut 3 bases from V and 7 bases from J; bases unmatched to any gene: 2.

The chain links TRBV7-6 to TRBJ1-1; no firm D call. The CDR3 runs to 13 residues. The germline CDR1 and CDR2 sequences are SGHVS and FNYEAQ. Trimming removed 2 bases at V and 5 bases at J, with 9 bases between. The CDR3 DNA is TGTGCCAGCAGCTTATCCCGAGAAACTGAAGCTTTCTTT. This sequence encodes CASSLSRETEAFF.

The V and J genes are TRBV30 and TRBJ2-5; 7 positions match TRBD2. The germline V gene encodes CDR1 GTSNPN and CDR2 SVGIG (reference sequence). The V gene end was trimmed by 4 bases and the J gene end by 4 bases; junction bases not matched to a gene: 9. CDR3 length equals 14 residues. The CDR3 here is CAWTPRGRGETQYF. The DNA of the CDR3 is TGTGCCTGGACTCCTAGAGGGAGGGGAGAGACCCAGTACTTC.